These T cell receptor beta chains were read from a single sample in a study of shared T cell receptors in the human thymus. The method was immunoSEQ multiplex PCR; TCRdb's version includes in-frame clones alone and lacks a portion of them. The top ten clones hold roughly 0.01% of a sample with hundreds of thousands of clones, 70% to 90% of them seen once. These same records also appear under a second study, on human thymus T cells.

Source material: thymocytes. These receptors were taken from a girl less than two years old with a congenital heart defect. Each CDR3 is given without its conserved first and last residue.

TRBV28	ASSPTQEGSEAF
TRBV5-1	ASSLCLGQYNSPLH
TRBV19	ASTTGLSSPLH
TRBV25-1	ASSEGAYGYT
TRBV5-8	ASSRPKGNSYNEQF
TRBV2	ASSEGTVAYEQY
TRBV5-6	ASSLTGRARGYEQY
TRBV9	ASSVDPGDRGEKATNEKLF
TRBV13	ASSFRTGGWYGYT
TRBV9	ASSVAGTFTYEQY
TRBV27	ASSLSSGVFTDTQY
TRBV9	ASSVRLEGRNEQF
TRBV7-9	ASTQEPGGQENTGELF
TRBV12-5	ASAGTGPVSTDTQY
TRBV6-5	ASSYYRDRPYNEQF
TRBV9	ASSVAKDGGFTDTQY
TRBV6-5	ASSSLDSTEAF
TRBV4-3	ASSQDRNTEAF
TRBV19	ASTPRPGGTYNEQF
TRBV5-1	ASSAGDYEETQY
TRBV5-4	ASSFFGTGKRKLF
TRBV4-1	ASSQGGKGALSGANVLT
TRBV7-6	ASSLRTVTEAF